What follows are 19 T cell receptor beta chains derived from one specimen sequenced in a study of immune evolution from preneoplasia to lung adenocarcinoma. This table comes from immunoSEQ multiplex PCR, and its TCRdb copy is limited to in-frame clones, with some not included. This sample carries roughly 2,800 clones, roughly nine tenths of them seen once, and the ten largest clones take under 3.5%. The sample was FFPE adjacent normal lung tissue. Every receptor here comes from a person aged 65 to 85 with lung adenocarcinoma.

The CDR3 nucleotides are TGTGCCAGCTCACCGGGACAGGGGGACTACGAGCAGTACTTC. Translated, it gives CASSPGQGDYEQYF. V and J are TRBV18 and TRBJ2-7; TRBD1 matches at 11 bases. V gave up 3 bases and J gave up 3 bases; unmatched junction bases: 1. The CDR3 consists of 14 residues. From germline, CDR1 is KGHSH and CDR2 LQKENI.

V is TRBV5-1 and J is TRBJ1-1; 8 nucleotides agree with TRBD1. Trimming removed 2 bases from V and 0 bases from J; junction bases left unmatched: 9. This CDR3 has 17 amino acids. Germline loops: CDR1 SGHRS, CDR2 YFSETQ. This CDR3 reads CASSFTGTGKMNTEAFF. DNA of the CDR3: TGCGCCAGCAGCTTTACCGGGACAGGAAAGATGAACACTGAAGCTTTCTTT.

This clone was seen once. V gene TRBV19 combines with J gene TRBJ1-5, with 7 positions matching TRBD1. CDR3 size: 16 residues. Germline V lookup: CDR1 LNHDA, CDR2 SQIVND (reference sequence). The V segment lost 5 bases and the J segment 1 base; nucleotides outside the gene matches: 8. The CDR3 here is CASSLQTGQSNQPQHF. The DNA of the CDR3 is TGTGCCAGTAGTCTCCAGACAGGGCAAAGCAATCAGCCCCAGCATTTT.

The rearrangement uses TRBV2 and TRBJ1-2; TRBD1 might be the D (6 bases). The CDR3 is made up of 14 amino acids. Trimming removed 4 bases from V and 0 bases from J, with 9 bases in between. CDR1 and CDR2 (germline): SNHLY, FYNNEI. The CDR3 DNA reads TGTGCCAGCAGTGCGGACAGTACTAACTATGGCTACACCTTC. Translated, it gives CASSADSTNYGYTF.

The genes are TRBV9 and TRBJ1-2; D gene uncertain. V lost 5 bases to trimming and J lost 3 bases, with 8 bases between them. Germline V gives CDR1 SGDLS, CDR2 YYNGEE. The CDR3 sequence is 12 residues long. CDR3 amino acids: CASSGVDYGYTF. In DNA form, the CDR3 reads TGTGCCAGCAGTGGGGTGGACTATGGCTACACCTTC.

V gene TRBV2 combines with J gene TRBJ1-1; weak D call: TRBD1 (6 bases). The V gene lost 11 bases and the J gene lost 2 bases, with 15 bases spanning the gap. Germline V lookup: CDR1 SNHLY, CDR2 FYNNEI. This CDR3 has 13 amino acids. The CDR3 protein is CAGGLDRNTEAFF. As DNA, the CDR3 is TGTGCCGGAGGTCTGGACAGAAACACTGAAGCTTTCTTT.

The chain links TRBV10-3 to TRBJ2-2; D may be TRBD1 (5 bases). The CDR3 runs to 16 residues. V gave up 4 bases and J gave up 6 bases, with 18 bases separating them. Looked up from germline, CDR1 is ENHRY and CDR2 is SYGVKD. CDR3 region: CAISVQGRDAPGELFF. The CDR3, as DNA: TGTGCCATCAGTGTTCAGGGCCGTGATGCGCCCGGGGAGCTGTTTTTT.

The chain links TRBV6-5 to TRBJ2-1, with D perhaps matching TRBD1 (6 bases). Trimming took 6 bases from V and 7 from J, leaving 13 bases between them. The V gene's germline CDR1 is MNHEY and CDR2 SVGAGI. The CDR3 is 13 residues long. The CDR3 loop is CASSFRGENEQFF. Written as DNA, the CDR3 is TGTGCCAGCAGCTTCAGGGGCGAAAATGAGCAGTTCTTC.

The rearrangement links TRBV5-6 to TRBJ1-4; unclear D gene. CDR1 and CDR2 from the germline V gene are SGHDT and YYEEEE. Trimming stripped 0 bases from V and 7 bases from J, with 10 bases between. The CDR3 consists of 14 residues. The CDR3 DNA sequence: TGTGCCAGCAGCTTGGGACGGGAGATTGAAAAACTGTTTTTT. As protein: CASSLGREIEKLFF.

This clone was detected only once. J is TRBJ2-7 and V is TRBV11-2, with TRBD1 identical over 12 bases. The CDR3 length is 15 residues. Germline loops: CDR1 SGHAT, CDR2 FQNNGV. The trim removed 7 bases at V and 6 bases at J, leaving 10 bases unmatched. CDR3 amino acids: CASTPPGQGAFEQYF. The CDR3 DNA reads TGTGCCAGCACCCCTCCGGGACAGGGGGCGTTCGAGCAGTACTTC.

The chain recombines TRBV6-1 with TRBJ2-7; possible D gene TRBD2, 6 bases. The germline V gene encodes CDR1 MNHNS and CDR2 SASEGT. Trimming took off 0 bases at V and 1 base at J, with 7 bases between the two ends. There are 14 residues in the CDR3. The DNA of the CDR3 is TGTGCCAGCAGTGAAGCGGAGGGATCCTACGAGCAGTACTTC. Amino acids: CASSEAEGSYEQYF.

The rearrangement joins TRBV7-9 to TRBJ2-5, with 9 bases that match TRBD2. This CDR3 region has 15 residues. CDR1 SEHNR and CDR2 FQNEAQ come from the germline V gene (reference sequence). The V gene end was trimmed by 3 bases and the J gene end by 4 bases; junction bases not matched to a gene: 6. CDR3: CASSFGSGSRETQYF. CDR3 DNA sequence: TGTGCCAGCAGCTTCGGTAGCGGGAGTCGAGAGACCCAGTACTTC.

The V gene is TRBV7-9, the J gene TRBJ2-1; 7 positions match TRBD1. The CDR3 has 15 amino acids. The V gene's germline CDR1 is SEHNR and CDR2 FQNEAQ (reference sequence). Trimming cost V 2 bases and J 3 bases; bases outside gene matches: 4. In DNA form, the CDR3 reads TGTGCCAGCAGCTTATGGCAGGGGGTCTACAATGAGCAGTTCTTC. Its translation: CASSLWQGVYNEQFF.

The chain uses TRBV7-9 and TRBJ2-1; D possibly corresponds to TRBD2 (5 bases). CDR1 is SEHNR, CDR2 FQNEAQ, per germline (reference sequence). The CDR3 runs 12 residues. Deletions cut 1 base from V and 9 bases from J, with 7 bases between. The CDR3 coding sequence is TGTGCCAGCAGCTTAGTAGAGGGTGAGCAGTTCTTC. The encoded protein is CASSLVEGEQFF.

V and J are TRBV4-2 and TRBJ1-1; D unresolved. Germline V gene lookup returns CDR1 LGHNA and CDR2 YNFKEQ. This CDR3 has 16 amino acids. V lost 4 bases to trimming and J lost 5 bases, with 20 bases between them. The CDR3 DNA sequence: TGTGCCAGCAGCCCCAGACTCACAGTAGGCGAAACTGAAGCTTTCTTT. It yields the protein CASSPRLTVGETEAFF.

In its sample, this clone was seen once. The chain is built from TRBV19 and TRBJ2-1; D uncertain. Germline V gene lookup returns CDR1 LNHDA and CDR2 SQIVND (reference sequence). V was trimmed by 7 bases and J by 5 bases, leaving 24 bases between them. This CDR3 contains 17 residues. The CDR3 is CASTPRAWGGWDNEQFF. CDR3 DNA sequence: TGTGCCAGTACCCCCCGAGCCTGGGGTGGGTGGGACAATGAGCAGTTCTTC.

The gene calls are TRBV4-1 and TRBJ1-4; D may be TRBD1 (6 bases). The germline gives CDR1 MGHRA, CDR2 YSYEKL. Trimming shortened V by 0 bases and J by 8 bases, and 16 bases separated the two germline ends. The CDR3 has 16 amino acids. The CDR3 bases are TGCGCCAGCAGCCAAGAGGGCGGGCTTCAGGGGGAAAAACTGTTTTTT. Residues: CASSQEGGLQGEKLFF.

This chain's CDR3 is CASSAQGDSTYEQYF. The DNA for the CDR3 is TGTGCCAGCAGCGCCCAAGGGGACAGTACCTACGAGCAGTACTTC. V and J are TRBV9 and TRBJ2-7; 7 nucleotides line up with TRBD1. The CDR3 sequence is 15 residues long. The V and J ends lost 3 bases and 2 bases, in that order; junction bases with no gene match: 8. In germline, CDR1 is SGDLS, CDR2 YYNGEE.

This chain joins TRBV6-8 and TRBJ2-7, with no clear D. CDR1 and CDR2 (germline): MNHGY, SAAAGT. The CDR3 has 14 amino acids. The V and J ends lost 5 bases and 6 bases respectively, with 17 bases between them. The chain's CDR3 is CASSQRSRRSEQYF. The CDR3 DNA reads as TGTGCCAGCAGTCAGAGGAGCCGGCGGAGCGAGCAGTACTTC.